These 30 T cell receptor beta chains came from one sample sequenced in a study of T cells after yellow fever vaccination. One entry per CDR3 protein, called by TCRdb with MiXCR from the 5' RACE reads. The repertoire holds about 160,000 distinct CDR3 sequences, approximately 6.8% seen once, with more than 2% in the top ten. Specimen: CD4+ T cells sorted from PBMCs, collected 5 days after the first yellow fever vaccination. Source of these receptors: a man aged 18 to 35 who received the YFV17D yellow fever vaccine.

The rearrangement joins TRBV20-1 to TRBJ1-5, with a possible D match to TRBD1 (6 bases). V was trimmed by 6 bases and J by 2 bases, leaving 11 bases between them. This CDR3 is built from 13 residues. Germline CDR1 and CDR2: DFQATT and SNEGSKA (reference sequence). CDR3: CSALYRGNQPQHF. The CDR3 nucleotides are TGCAGTGCCTTGTACAGGGGCAATCAGCCCCAGCATTTT.

Concerning this clonotype: A much larger clone lies a single base off, so this may be a read error. The V and J genes are TRBV6-1 and TRBJ2-3; 11 bases agree with TRBD2. CDR1 is MNHNS and CDR2 is SASEGT in the germline V gene. V gave up 7 bases and J gave up 3 bases; unmatched junction bases: 3. The length of the CDR3 is 14 residues. CDR3 region: CASTASGGTDTQYF. The CDR3 bases are TGTGCCAGCACCGCTAGCGGGGGGACAGATACGCAGTATTTT.

This clonotype showed up just a few times. A single base separates this from a much larger clone, so it may be a read error. J is TRBJ2-2 and V is TRBV12-3 or TRBV12-4; unclear D gene. V was trimmed by 5 bases and J by 2 bases, leaving 3 bases between them. CDR3 size: 12 residues. The CDR3 protein is CASSANTGELFF. DNA of the CDR3: TGTGCCAGCAGTGCAAACACCGGGGAGCTGTTTTTT.

This clonotype was seen a few times. This rearrangement joins TRBV6-5 to TRBJ2-6, with D tentatively TRBD1 (5 bases). In germline, CDR1 is MNHEY, CDR2 SVGAGI. This CDR3 is built from 16 residues. This CDR3 reads CATQGAPHSGANVLTF. CDR3 nucleotide sequence: TGTGCAACTCAAGGGGCCCCTCACTCTGGGGCCAACGTCCTGACTTTC.

V is TRBV5-1 and J is TRBJ1-1, with unresolved D. CDR3 length equals 13 residues. Germline V gene sequence: CDR1 SGHRS, CDR2 YFSETQ. The V end lost 7 bases, the J end lost 1 base, and 11 bases lay between the germline ends. CDR3 sequence (DNA): TGCGCCAGCGGGAGTACGGCGAACACTGAAGCTTTCTTT. This codes for CASGSTANTEAFF.

This clonotype was counted ten times or more. V usage is TRBV7-2 and J usage is TRBJ2-2, with D possibly TRBD1 on 5 matching bases. In germline, CDR1 is SGHTA, CDR2 FQGNSA. Trimming removed 5 bases at V and 4 bases at J, with 8 bases between. The CDR3 contains 13 residues. In DNA, the CDR3 is TGTGCCAGCAGCCCTAGGGGCACCGGGGAGCTGTTTTTT. It is translated as CASSPRGTGELFF.

The chain recombines TRBV4-3 with TRBJ1-3; the D gene is possibly TRBD1 (5 bases). The length of the CDR3 is 16 residues. CDR1 is LGHNA, CDR2 YSLEER, per germline. Trimming cost V 0 bases and J 3 bases, with 12 bases left between them. The CDR3 DNA reads TGCGCCAGCAGCCAAGAACAGGCGGTTAGTGGAAACACCATATATTTT. The encoded protein is CASSQEQAVSGNTIYF.

This clonotype was detected ten times or more. The CDR3, as DNA: TGCGCCAGCAGGGGGGACAGGGGTTTTAATGAGCAGTTCTTC. Translating it yields CASRGDRGFNEQFF. The rearrangement links TRBV5-1 to TRBJ2-1, with TRBD1 identical over 10 bases. Trimming cost V 5 bases and J 7 bases; bases outside gene matches: 6. The CDR3 totals 14 residues. In germline, CDR1 is SGHRS, CDR2 YFSETQ.

This clonotype was detected ten times or more. V and J are TRBV13 and TRBJ2-7; the D gene is possibly TRBD1 (6 bases). The CDR3 has 16 amino acids. The V and J ends lost 5 bases and 2 bases respectively, with 19 bases between them. From germline, CDR1 is PRHDT and CDR2 FYEKMQ (reference sequence). The CDR3 sequence: CASSPRPTGHPYEQYF. The CDR3 DNA sequence: TGTGCCAGCAGCCCCCGCCCTACGGGACATCCCTACGAGCAGTACTTC.

This clonotype was counted many times. The V and J genes are TRBV7-2 and TRBJ1-5; 8 positions match TRBD1. V trimming: 1 base; J trimming: 3 bases; junction bases outside the gene matches: 5. Germline-derived CDR1 and CDR2 are SGHTA and FQGNSA. The CDR3 covers 16 residues. As DNA, the CDR3 is TGTGCCAGCAGCTTAGTAGGGACAGGTAACAATCAGCCCCAGCATTTT. Translating it yields CASSLVGTGNNQPQHF.

This clonotype was counted once. The rearrangement uses TRBV4-1 and TRBJ1-2; D is uncertain. Per the germline V gene, CDR1 is MGHRA and CDR2 is YSYEKL. The CDR3 loop spans 18 amino acids. Trimming shortened V by 1 base and J by 0 bases, and 18 bases separated the two germline ends. This CDR3 is CASSQVTTSRRANYGYTF. The CDR3 DNA reads as TGCGCCAGCAGCCAAGTGACAACTTCCCGTAGAGCTAACTATGGCTACACCTTC.

This clonotype was seen many times. The gene calls are TRBV5-1 and TRBJ2-7, with D unclear. V shed 8 bases and J shed 3 bases, with 12 bases lying between them. This CDR3 is 12 amino acids long. Germline V gives CDR1 SGHRS, CDR2 YFSETQ. As DNA, the CDR3 is TGCGCCAGTCGGGCCGTTGACTACGAGCAGTACTTC. Protein product: CASRAVDYEQYF. The whole variable domain, filled in from reference TRBV5-1 and TRBJ2-7, reads KAGVTQTPRYLIKTRGQQVTLSCSPISGHRSVSWYQQTPGQGLQFLFEYFSETQRNKGNFPGRFSGRQFSNSRSEMNVSTLELGDSALYLCASRAVDYEQYFGPGTRLTVT.

The rearrangement uses TRBV5-4 and TRBJ2-3, with D tentatively TRBD1 (6 bases). Deletions cut 0 bases from V and 0 bases from J, with 17 bases between. The CDR3 totals 18 residues. From germline, CDR1 is SGHNT and CDR2 YYREEE (reference sequence). CDR3 sequence: CASSLGPPAGASTDTQYF. The CDR3 bases are TGTGCCAGCAGCTTGGGCCCCCCGGCAGGGGCGAGCACAGATACGCAGTATTTT.

This clonotype occurred many times. This sequence joins TRBV4-3 and TRBJ1-6; D is unresolved. V gave up 1 base and J gave up 2 bases, with 6 bases separating them. This CDR3 has 15 amino acids. Germline V gives CDR1 LGHNA, CDR2 YSLEER. CDR3 bases: TGCGCCAGCAGCCAAGGAGGGACCTATAATTCACCCCTCCACTTT. This translates into CASSQGGTYNSPLHF.

V gene TRBV20-1 combines with J gene TRBJ1-4; D might be TRBD1 (6 bases). Looked up from germline, CDR1 is DFQATT and CDR2 is SNEGSKA (reference sequence). This CDR3 contains 15 residues. Trimming removed 6 bases from V and 0 bases from J, with 14 bases in between. Written as DNA, the CDR3 is TGCAGTGCCGCGGACAGACGCTCAACTAATGAAAAACTGTTTTTT. Encoded protein: CSAADRRSTNEKLFF.

Ten or more counts support this clonotype. The J gene is TRBJ2-5, the V gene TRBV2; D is uncertain. Germline values: CDR1 SNHLY, CDR2 FYNNEI. V was pared by 1 base and J by 2 bases, with 11 bases between. The CDR3 runs to 15 residues. In DNA form, the CDR3 reads TGTGCCAGCAGTGAAGGGGTGGTGGAGCAAGAGACCCAGTACTTC. Amino acid sequence: CASSEGVVEQETQYF.

The gene calls are TRBV3-1 and TRBJ1-2; possibly TRBD1 for D (6 bases). The CDR3 consists of 12 residues. The V gene's germline CDR1 is LGHDT and CDR2 YNNKEL (reference sequence). Trimming removed 4 bases at V and 6 bases at J, with 9 bases between. CDR3 protein: CASSRQADGYTF. The CDR3 coding sequence is TGTGCCAGCAGCCGACAGGCTGATGGCTACACCTTC.

This clonotype has a count of ten or more. V and J are TRBV6-2 or TRBV6-3 and TRBJ2-7; a weak D match, TRBD2 (5 bases). Germline CDR1 and CDR2: MNHEY and SVGEGT. V lost 0 bases to trimming and J lost 2 bases, with 8 bases between them. The length of the CDR3 is 14 residues. This chain's CDR3 is CASSYSAGAYEQYV. The CDR3 DNA reads TGTGCCAGCAGTTACTCGGCCGGGGCCTACGAGCAGTACGTC.

This clonotype has more than one count but fewer than ten. This sequence joins TRBV29-1 and TRBJ2-3; D may match TRBD1 or TRBD2 (5 bases each). The V end was cut by 4 bases, the J end by 4 bases, with 6 bases between. CDR1 is SQVTM, CDR2 ANQGSEA, per germline. The CDR3 sequence is 11 residues long. CDR3 in DNA: TGCAGCGTTGTGGGGGCAGATACGCAGTATTTT. As protein: CSVVGADTQYF.

At least ten counts were recorded for this clonotype. This sequence joins TRBV7-2 and TRBJ2-5; TRBD2 matches at 7 bases. Trimming at V came to 2 bases and at J to 5 bases, leaving 2 bases not matched to a gene. CDR1 SGHTA and CDR2 FQGNSA come from the germline V gene. The CDR3 runs to 13 residues. CDR3 nucleotides: TGTGCCAGCAGCTTAAGAGCGGGGGAGACCCAGTACTTC. It codes for CASSLRAGETQYF.

This clonotype was detected a few times. A junction end diverges from the germline sequence, so it may reflect a read error. The genes are TRBV7-2 and TRBJ1-2, with TRBD1 matching over 11 bases. The CDR3 is 16 residues long. Germline V CDR1 and CDR2: SGHTA, FQGNSA. CDR3 amino acids: CASSLDRTGGVLSYSF. In DNA form, the CDR3 reads TGTGCCAGCAGCTTAGACAGGACAGGGGGCGTTCTAAGCTACTCCTTC. Full variable domain (remainder filled in from reference TRBV7-2 and TRBJ1-2): GAGVSQSPSNKVTEKGKDVELRCDPISGHTALYWYRQSLGQGLEFLIYFQGNSAPDKSGLPSDRFSAERTGGSVSTLTIQRTQQEDSAVYLCASSLDRTGGVLSYSFGSGTRLTVV.

The V and J genes are TRBV3-1 and TRBJ2-1; no clear D gene. Germline CDR1 reads LGHDT; CDR2 reads YNNKEL (reference sequence). This CDR3 is built from 15 residues. Trimming took off 2 bases at V and 2 bases at J, with 10 bases between the two ends. The CDR3 reads CASSQPRGAYNEQFF. The CDR3 region has the DNA TGTGCCAGCAGCCAACCTCGCGGAGCCTACAATGAGCAGTTCTTC.

This clonotype was counted ten times or more. The V and J genes are TRBV7-2 and TRBJ2-5; 11 bases are shared with TRBD2. The CDR3 is made up of 15 amino acids. The germline CDR1 and CDR2 sequences are SGHTA and FQGNSA. V trimming: 5 bases; J trimming: 9 bases; junction bases outside the gene matches: 11. The CDR3 DNA reads as TGTGCCAGCAGCCCCCTAGCGGGGGGCGAGGGGTCCCAGTACTTC. Translated, it gives CASSPLAGGEGSQYF.

This clonotype was detected ten times or more. The rearrangement uses TRBV27 and TRBJ1-1, with a tentative D call TRBD1 (5 bases). Germline assignment: CDR1 MNHEY and CDR2 SMNVEV (reference sequence). The CDR3 covers 16 residues. V lost 1 base to trimming and J lost 8 bases, with 20 bases between them. In DNA, the CDR3 is TGTGCCAGCAGTTTATTGTGGGGAGGGGCGGGCGGGGAAGCTTTCTTT. Protein product: CASSLLWGGAGGEAFF.

This clonotype was found many times. The V and J genes are TRBV4-2 and TRBJ1-1, with 12 bases that match TRBD1. This CDR3 has 15 amino acids. Germline assignment: CDR1 LGHNA and CDR2 YNFKEQ. V shed 1 base, J shed 6 bases, and the junction held 3 bases outside the gene matches. The CDR3 loop is CASSQAGQGAPEAFF. CDR3 DNA: TGTGCCAGCAGCCAAGCGGGACAGGGGGCCCCTGAAGCTTTCTTT.

V gene TRBV6-2 or TRBV6-3 combines with J gene TRBJ1-5; D remains unclear. Germline loops: CDR1 MNHEY, CDR2 SVGEGT. Trimming shortened V by 7 bases and J by 0 bases, and 10 bases separated the two germline ends. The CDR3 covers 14 residues. CDR3 protein: CASTRGNSNQPQHF. The CDR3 coding sequence is TGTGCCAGCACGCGTGGGAATAGCAATCAGCCCCAGCATTTT.

The table lists this clonotype with many counts. The CDR3 DNA reads TGCAGCGTTCACCGGGACACGGGCACTGAAGCTTTCTTT. This codes for CSVHRDTGTEAFF. The chain links TRBV29-1 to TRBJ1-1; D might be TRBD1 (6 bases). V lost 5 bases and J 4 bases, leaving 14 bases between the germline ends. Germline V gene data show CDR1 as SQVTM and CDR2 as ANQGSEA. The CDR3 totals 13 residues.

In this sample, this clonotype turned up many times. The chain uses TRBV20-1 and TRBJ2-1, with 8 bases that match TRBD2. V was pared by 5 bases and J by 7 bases, with 10 bases of the junction left unmatched. The germline CDR1 and CDR2 sequences are DFQATT and SNEGSKA (reference sequence). The CDR3 covers 14 residues. CDR3 coding DNA: TGCAGTGCTCCGGGGGGGCGATTTCTAAATGAGCAGTTCTTC. Protein sequence: CSAPGGRFLNEQFF.

This clonotype was recorded at least ten times. The rearrangement uses TRBV7-3 and TRBJ1-2; 8 bases agree with TRBD1. Losses at the gene ends were 5 bases for V and 6 bases for J; bases not matched to a gene: 5. The CDR3 loop spans 13 amino acids. Per the germline V gene, CDR1 is SGHTA and CDR2 is FQGTGA. The CDR3 protein is CASSTPGGDGYTF. CDR3 nucleotide sequence: TGTGCCAGCAGCACCCCAGGGGGCGATGGCTACACCTTC.

The chain's CDR3 is CASSLKAGDEKLFF. DNA for the CDR3: TGCGCCAGCAGCTTGAAGGCGGGTGATGAAAAACTGTTTTTT. The genes are TRBV5-1 and TRBJ1-4, with no clear D. From germline, CDR1 is SGHRS and CDR2 YFSETQ. This CDR3 comprises 14 residues. V lost 1 base and J lost 6, with 10 bases in between.